Sequencing of this TCR beta chain was carried out in a study of radiation and T cells in renal cell carcinoma. Study-wide results and caveats: Without pretreatment biopsies, baseline tumor clonotype presence was undetermined.

This CDR3 has 14 residues. Germline-derived CDR1 and CDR2 are MNHNY and SVGAGI (reference sequence). Trimming left V 7 bases short and J 1 base short, with 11 bases between. Comment on this clone: Its target is not known.

The time point is: blood 4 weeks post-SBRT, at nephrectomy. The treatment here: 15 Gy SBRT to primary tumor, nephrectomy 4 weeks later. Nephrectomy followed 15 Gy stereotactic body radiation by 4 weeks. After SBRT, blood was collected at 2 and 4 weeks, plus baseline. Clear cell pathology was present in this patient's renal cell carcinoma. This table comes from immunoSEQ multiplex PCR, and its TCRdb copy is limited to in-frame clones, with some not included. The table includes fewer than 200,000 clones, 88% detected once. Sample: blood, taken from a patient whose treatment included radiotherapy and nephrectomy. This chain joins TRBV6-6 and TRBJ1-3; D is ambiguous. This clonotype originated in a woman between 50 and 59 years old with renal cell carcinoma. The CDR3 sequence is CASIPTRSGNTIYF. CDR3 in DNA: TGTGCCAGCATCCCGACCAGGTCTGGAAACACCATATATTTT.